These T cell receptor beta chains were read from a single sample in a study of cytomegalovirus exposure and HLA in healthy donors. The protocol was immunoSEQ multiplex PCR, while the TCRdb copy is restricted to in-frame clones and leaves out a portion. The top ten hold 7.4% of the sample, which has approximately 170,000 clones, around 79% seen once. The sequenced sample consisted of PBMCs. The origin of the receptors is a male donor in good health and CMV-seropositive. Each CDR3 is given with its conserved first and last residue. A D gene is named only where the DNA matches it firmly. Size tells how often a clone was seen (once, few, many) or the class of an expanded clone, and some rows leave it out.

clone size,CDR3 length,D gene,J gene,V gene,CDR3 DNA,CDR3 protein
.,14,.,TRBJ2-5,TRBV9,TGTGCCAGCAGCGTAGAAGGTTCGTGGGAGGCCCAGTACTTC,CASSVEGSWEAQYF
.,15,TRBD1,TRBJ2-1,TRBV11-3,TGTGCCAGCAGCTTCGGGACAGGGGGTTACAATGAGCAGTTCTTC,CASSFGTGGYNEQFF
once,18,TRBD2,TRBJ2-1,TRBV7-2,TGTGCCAGCAGCTTATTTAGCGGGGGGGCCAGCTCCTACAATGAGCAGTTCTTC,CASSLFSGGASSYNEQFF
.,16,.,TRBJ1-6,TRBV5-6,TGTGCCAGCAGCTTGGCAGGGAATTCCTATAATTCACCCCTCCACTTT,CASSLAGNSYNSPLHF
few,15,.,TRBJ1-2,TRBV29-1,TGCAGCGAAGGGGGACCGAGGATTGCTAACTATGGCTACACCTTC,CSEGGPRIANYGYTF
once,14,.,TRBJ1-6,TRBV6-1,TGTGCCAGCAGGTCAAGGGAGGGTGTTTCACCCCTCCACTTT,CASRSREGVSPLHF
.,13,.,TRBJ2-3,TRBV7-2,TGTGCCAGCAGCTGGGGACTGGGAGATACGCAGTATTTT,CASSWGLGDTQYF
few,16,.,TRBJ1-2,TRBV19,TGTGCCAGTAGCCGGATGGCGGGAACGGGTAACTATGGCTACACCTTC,CASSRMAGTGNYGYTF
.,15,.,TRBJ2-1,TRBV27,TGTGCCAGCAGTTTATCGAGGAGCACCCACAATGAGCAGTTCTTC,CASSLSRSTHNEQFF
.,14,.,TRBJ2-3,TRBV9,TGTGCCAGCAGCGTACAGGTCACGACAGATACGCAGTATTTT,CASSVQVTTDTQYF
.,17,.,TRBJ2-3,TRBV10-2,TGCGCCAGCAGTGAGTCGGGTCTAGCGCCTAGCACAGATACGCAGTATTTT,CASSESGLAPSTDTQYF
.,14,.,TRBJ2-7,TRBV6-5,TGTGCCAGCAGTTACTCCAGGGGTCTCGGTGAGCAGTACTTC,CASSYSRGLGEQYF
.,15,.,TRBJ2-2,TRBV25-1,TGTGCCAGCAGTGAAGGGGAGCGGATGACCGGGGAGCTGTTTTTT,CASSEGERMTGELFF
.,12,TRBD1,TRBJ1-2,TRBV7-9,TGTGCCAGCACCCCGACAGGGCATGGCTACACCTTC,CASTPTGHGYTF
few,14,TRBD1,TRBJ1-2,TRBV7-2,TGTGCCAGCAGCACCCGACAGGGCGACTATGGCTACACCTTC,CASSTRQGDYGYTF
.,14,.,TRBJ1-3,TRBV9,TGTGCCAGCAGCGCCCAGGGCGCGGGAAACACCATATATTTT,CASSAQGAGNTIYF
.,14,.,TRBJ2-7,TRBV7-6,TGTGCCAGCAGCTTTGGAATGGGCAACTACGAGCAGTACTTC,CASSFGMGNYEQYF
few,15,.,TRBJ2-3,TRBV9,TGTGCCAGCAGCGTAGCGATTAGCTACACGGATACGCAGTATTTT,CASSVAISYTDTQYF
.,11,TRBD1,TRBJ1-2,TRBV6-1,TGTGCCGGCGGACAGGGCTATGGCTACACCTTC,CAGGQGYGYTF
.,15,.,TRBJ2-1,TRBV7-2,TGTGCCAGCAGCTTAGGGGGGCCGTCCTACAATGAGCAGTTCTTC,CASSLGGPSYNEQFF
.,17,.,TRBJ2-1,TRBV4-2,TGTGCCAGCAGCCCTCACCCCGGCCAGGGGAACTACAATGAGCAGTTCTTC,CASSPHPGQGNYNEQFF
few,11,.,TRBJ1-1,TRBV20-1,TGCAGTGGCGCGGGGCCTAATGAAGCTTTCTTT,CSGAGPNEAFF
.,12,TRBD2,TRBJ2-7,TRBV12-5,TGTGCTAGTGGTGCCGGGGGGTACGAGCAGTACTTC,CASGAGGYEQYF
.,16,TRBD1,TRBJ1-6,TRBV18,TGTGCCAGCTCGGACTATACCGGGACAGGGCGGACACCCCTCCACTTT,CASSDYTGTGRTPLHF
few,12,.,TRBJ2-3,TRBV27,TGTGCCAGCAGCCCAAGCACAGATACGCAGTATTTT,CASSPSTDTQYF
few,16,TRBD1,TRBJ1-6,TRBV6-5,TGTGCCAGCAGTTACACCTCGGACAGGGGGAATTCACCCCTCCACTTT,CASSYTSDRGNSPLHF
few,16,TRBD2,TRBJ2-2,TRBV5-1,TGCGCCAGCAGCTGGAGCGGGGCGCTTAGCGCCGGGGAGCTGTTTTTT,CASSWSGALSAGELFF
few,16,TRBD1,TRBJ1-4,TRBV25-1,TGTGCCAGCAGTAGCCACGGGACAGGGGAACGGGAAAAACTGTTTTTT,CASSSHGTGEREKLFF
.,13,.,TRBJ2-7,TRBV5-1,TGCGCCAGCAGCTTACAGGGTACCTACGAGCAGTACTTC,CASSLQGTYEQYF
few,17,TRBD2,TRBJ2-2,TRBV5-1,TGCGCCAGCAGCCCCTATGTACTAGCGGACCTCACCGGGGAGCTGTTTTTT,CASSPYVLADLTGELFF
.,14,TRBD2,TRBJ2-1,TRBV30,TGTGCCTGGACAGCGGGGGGGGTCGACAATGAGCAGTTCTTC,CAWTAGGVDNEQFF
.,13,.,TRBJ1-2,TRBV10-3,TGTGCCTCCGGAGCGGACAGTAACTATGGCTACACCTTC,CASGADSNYGYTF
.,15,.,TRBJ1-1,TRBV6-1,TGTGCCAGCAGTGAAAGGGGGTTAGGGGGCACTGAAGCTTTCTTT,CASSERGLGGTEAFF
.,15,TRBD1,TRBJ1-2,TRBV29-1,TGCAGCGTTGGGGGGGACAGCGACACCTACTATGGCTACACCTTC,CSVGGDSDTYYGYTF
.,18,.,TRBJ2-3,TRBV5-6,TGTGCCAGCAGCTTGTGGAACTGGGGCGGACCTGGGGCAGATACGCAGTATTTT,CASSLWNWGGPGADTQYF
.,15,TRBD2,TRBJ2-5,TRBV5-1,TGCGCCAGCAGCTTGGGCGGGGGAGCGGGGGCCGTGTTGTACTTC,CASSLGGGAGAVLYF
.,12,TRBD1,TRBJ1-6,TRBV30,TGTGCCTCCGACAGGGGCGTCTCACCCCTCCACTTT,CASDRGVSPLHF
.,15,.,TRBJ1-2,TRBV5-6,TGTGCCAGCAGCCACGGACATCGTGGGCTCTATGGCTACACCTTC,CASSHGHRGLYGYTF
.,16,TRBD2,TRBJ2-1,TRBV7-2,TGTGCCAGCAGCTTAGTTGCCGGGGGGGCCCTGGCTGAGCAGTTCTTC,CASSLVAGGALAEQFF
.,14,TRBD1,TRBJ1-1,TRBV11-2,TGTGCCAGCAGTACAAGACAGGGCGTCACTGAAGCTTTCTTT,CASSTRQGVTEAFF
.,15,TRBD1,TRBJ2-2,TRBV5-1,TGCGCCAGCAGCTCGGACAGGGGCCTGGTCCCGCGGCTGTTTTTT,CASSSDRGLVPRLFF
.,16,TRBD1,TRBJ2-5,TRBV4-1,TGCGCCAGCAGCCAAGGCGGGACAGGGGAGCGTGAGACCCAGTACTTC,CASSQGGTGERETQYF
few,12,.,TRBJ2-3,TRBV7-2,TGTGCCAGCAGCTTGTCCAGGGATACGCAGTATTTT,CASSLSRDTQYF
few,15,TRBD2,TRBJ2-1,TRBV27,TGTGCCAGCAGGCCTAGCGGGGTTTCGGGTAATGAGCAGTTCTTC,CASRPSGVSGNEQFF
.,15,TRBD2,TRBJ2-5,TRBV6-6,TGTGCCAGCGGTGGGAGCGGGGGGCCCTTAGAGACCCAGTACTTC,CASGGSGGPLETQYF
.,17,TRBD2,TRBJ2-7,TRBV30,TGTGCCTGGAGGATCCCGGGAACTAGCGGGGCAGGGTGCGAGCAGTACTTC,CAWRIPGTSGAGCEQYF
.,13,.,TRBJ1-5,TRBV6-6,TGTGCCAGCAGCCCCTTCATGCCAGAGCCCCAGCATTTT,CASSPFMPEPQHF
.,16,.,TRBJ2-1,TRBV19,TGTGCCAGTAGTAGGGGGCTAAGGGCCAGGTACAATGAGCAGTTCTTC,CASSRGLRARYNEQFF